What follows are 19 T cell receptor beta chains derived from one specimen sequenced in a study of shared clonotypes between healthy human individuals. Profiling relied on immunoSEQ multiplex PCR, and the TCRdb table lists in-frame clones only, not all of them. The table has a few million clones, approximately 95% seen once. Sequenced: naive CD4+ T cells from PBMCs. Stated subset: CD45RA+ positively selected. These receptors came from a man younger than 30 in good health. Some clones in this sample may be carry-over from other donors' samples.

Written as DNA, the CDR3 is TGTGCCAGCAGCACCTACTCGCGGCTCTACTACGAGCAGTACTTC. This gives the protein CASSTYSRLYYEQYF. The chain couples TRBV5-6 to TRBJ2-7; D remains unclear. This CDR3 contains 15 residues. Germline V gives CDR1 SGHDT, CDR2 YYEEEE. V was trimmed by 4 bases and J by 3 bases, leaving 17 bases between them.

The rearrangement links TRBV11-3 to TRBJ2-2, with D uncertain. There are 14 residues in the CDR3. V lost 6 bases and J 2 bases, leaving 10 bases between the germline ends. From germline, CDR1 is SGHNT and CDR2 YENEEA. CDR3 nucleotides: TGTGCCAGCAGTACGACTTTTAACACCGGGGAGCTGTTTTTT. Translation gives CASSTTFNTGELFF.

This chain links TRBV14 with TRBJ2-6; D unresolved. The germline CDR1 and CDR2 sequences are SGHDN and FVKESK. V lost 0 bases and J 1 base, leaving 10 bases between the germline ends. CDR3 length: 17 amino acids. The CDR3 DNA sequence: TGTGCCAGCAGCCAAGAGCATCGGGCATCTGGGGCCAACGTCCTGACTTTC. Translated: CASSQEHRASGANVLTF.

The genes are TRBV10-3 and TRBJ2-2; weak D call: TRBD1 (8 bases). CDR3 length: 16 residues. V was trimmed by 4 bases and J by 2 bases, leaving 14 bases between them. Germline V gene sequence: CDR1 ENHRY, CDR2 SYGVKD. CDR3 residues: CAISADREGNTGELFF. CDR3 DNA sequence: TGTGCCATCAGTGCGGACAGGGAGGGCAACACCGGGGAGCTGTTTTTT.

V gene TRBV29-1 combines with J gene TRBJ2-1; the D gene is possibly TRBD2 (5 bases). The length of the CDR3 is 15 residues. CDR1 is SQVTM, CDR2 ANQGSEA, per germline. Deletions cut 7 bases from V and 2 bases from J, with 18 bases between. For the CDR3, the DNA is TGCAGCGCCTATATAGCGAGACTTGCCTACAATGAGCAGTTCTTC. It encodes CSAYIARLAYNEQFF.

CDR3 loop: CASSYWVGDYEQYF. The CDR3 nucleotides read TGTGCCAGCAGTTACTGGGTGGGGGACTACGAGCAGTACTTC. The chain recombines TRBV6-5 with TRBJ2-7; either TRBD1 or TRBD2 may fit D (5 bases each). Per germline, CDR1 MNHEY and CDR2 SVGAGI. This CDR3 has 14 residues. V shed 1 base and J shed 3 bases, with 10 bases lying between them.

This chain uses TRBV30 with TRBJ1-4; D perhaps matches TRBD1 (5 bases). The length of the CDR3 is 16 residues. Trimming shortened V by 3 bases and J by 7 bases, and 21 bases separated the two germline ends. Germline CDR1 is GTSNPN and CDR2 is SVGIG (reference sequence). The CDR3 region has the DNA TGTGCCTGGAGGCCCCCCGGCAGGGTAATAGGTGAAAAACTGTTTTTT. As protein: CAWRPPGRVIGEKLFF.

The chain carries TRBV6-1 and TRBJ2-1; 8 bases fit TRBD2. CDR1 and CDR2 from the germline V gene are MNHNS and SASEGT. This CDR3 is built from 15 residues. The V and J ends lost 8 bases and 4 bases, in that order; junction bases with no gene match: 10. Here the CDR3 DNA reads TGTGCCAGCTCCCACGGGAGGGCCTTTTACAATGAGCAGTTCTTC. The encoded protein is CASSHGRAFYNEQFF.

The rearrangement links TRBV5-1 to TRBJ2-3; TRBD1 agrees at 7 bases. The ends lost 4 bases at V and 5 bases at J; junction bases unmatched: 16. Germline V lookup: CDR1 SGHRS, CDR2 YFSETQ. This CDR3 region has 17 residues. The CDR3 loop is CASSTRQTGKVGDTQYF. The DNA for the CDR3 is TGCGCCAGCAGCACCAGACAGACAGGGAAGGTAGGAGATACGCAGTATTTT. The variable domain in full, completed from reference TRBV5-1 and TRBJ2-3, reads KAGVTQTPRYLIKTRGQQVTLSCSPISGHRSVSWYQQTPGQGLQFLFEYFSETQRNKGNFPGRFSGRQFSNSRSEMNVSTLELGDSALYLCASSTRQTGKVGDTQYFGPGTRLTVL.

The CDR3 reads CASSPTFSYEQYF. As DNA, the CDR3 is TGTGCCAGCAGCCCGACGTTCTCCTACGAGCAGTACTTC. V and J are TRBV7-2 and TRBJ2-7; D unresolved. The CDR3 consists of 13 residues. The ends were cut back, 5 bases at V and 0 bases at J, with 8 bases in the middle. Germline V lookup: CDR1 SGHTA, CDR2 FQGNSA.

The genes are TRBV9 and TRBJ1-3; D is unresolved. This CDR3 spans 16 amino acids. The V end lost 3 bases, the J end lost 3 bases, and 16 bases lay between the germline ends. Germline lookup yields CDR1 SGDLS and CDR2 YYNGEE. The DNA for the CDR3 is TGTGCCAGCAGCGCTTCGACCGTGCTGGGTGGAAACACCATATATTTT. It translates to CASSASTVLGGNTIYF.

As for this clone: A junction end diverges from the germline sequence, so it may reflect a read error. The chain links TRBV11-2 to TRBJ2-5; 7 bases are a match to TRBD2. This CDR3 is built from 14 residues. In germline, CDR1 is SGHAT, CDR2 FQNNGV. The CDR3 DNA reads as TGTGCCAGCAGCTTCTTGAAGGAGGGCAGCGGGGCCGACTTC. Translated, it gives CASSFLKEGSGADF.

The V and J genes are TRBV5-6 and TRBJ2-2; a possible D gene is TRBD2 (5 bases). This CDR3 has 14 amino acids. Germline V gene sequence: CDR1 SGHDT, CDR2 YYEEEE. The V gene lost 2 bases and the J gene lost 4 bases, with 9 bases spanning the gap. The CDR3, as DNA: TGTGCCAGCAGCTTCGGTGGGAGCACCGGGGAGCTGTTTTTT. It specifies CASSFGGSTGELFF.

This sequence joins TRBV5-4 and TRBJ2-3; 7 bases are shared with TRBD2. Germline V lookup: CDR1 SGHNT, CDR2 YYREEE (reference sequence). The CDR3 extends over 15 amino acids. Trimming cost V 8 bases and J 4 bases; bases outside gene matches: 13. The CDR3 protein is CARTAWTRGADTQYF. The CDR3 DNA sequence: TGTGCCAGGACAGCCTGGACTAGAGGCGCAGATACGCAGTATTTT.

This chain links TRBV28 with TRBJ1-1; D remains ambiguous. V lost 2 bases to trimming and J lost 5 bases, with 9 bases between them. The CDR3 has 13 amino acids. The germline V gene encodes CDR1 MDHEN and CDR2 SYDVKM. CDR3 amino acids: CASSLGWVTEAFF. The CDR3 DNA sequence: TGTGCCAGCAGTTTAGGGTGGGTTACTGAAGCTTTCTTT.

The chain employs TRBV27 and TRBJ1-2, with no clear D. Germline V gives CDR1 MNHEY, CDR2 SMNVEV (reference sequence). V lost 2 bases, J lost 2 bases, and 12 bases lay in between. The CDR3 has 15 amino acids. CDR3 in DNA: TGTGCCAGCAGTTTAGAGGCCGCGAACAACTATGGCTACACCTTC. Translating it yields CASSLEAANNYGYTF.

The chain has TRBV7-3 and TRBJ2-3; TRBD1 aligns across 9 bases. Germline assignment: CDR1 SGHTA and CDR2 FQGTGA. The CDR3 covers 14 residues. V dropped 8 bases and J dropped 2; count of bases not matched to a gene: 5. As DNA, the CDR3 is TGTGCCAGCCGCGGACAGGGGCACACAGATACGCAGTATTTT. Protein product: CASRGQGHTDTQYF.

DNA of the CDR3: TGTGCCAGCAGCTTAGACGTTAGGGGCAATCAGCCCCAGCATTTT. Protein product: CASSLDVRGNQPQHF. The rearrangement joins TRBV7-2 to TRBJ1-5; D not certain. CDR3 length: 15 residues. Trimming removed 1 base from V and 2 bases from J, with 9 bases in between. Per germline, CDR1 SGHTA and CDR2 FQGNSA.

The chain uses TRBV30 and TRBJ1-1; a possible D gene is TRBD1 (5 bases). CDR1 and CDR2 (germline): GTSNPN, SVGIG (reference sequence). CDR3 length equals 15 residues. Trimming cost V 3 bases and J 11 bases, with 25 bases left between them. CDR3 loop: CAWRGPGIKGLKAFF. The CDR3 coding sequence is TGTGCCTGGAGGGGCCCCGGGATAAAGGGGCTAAAGGCTTTCTTT.